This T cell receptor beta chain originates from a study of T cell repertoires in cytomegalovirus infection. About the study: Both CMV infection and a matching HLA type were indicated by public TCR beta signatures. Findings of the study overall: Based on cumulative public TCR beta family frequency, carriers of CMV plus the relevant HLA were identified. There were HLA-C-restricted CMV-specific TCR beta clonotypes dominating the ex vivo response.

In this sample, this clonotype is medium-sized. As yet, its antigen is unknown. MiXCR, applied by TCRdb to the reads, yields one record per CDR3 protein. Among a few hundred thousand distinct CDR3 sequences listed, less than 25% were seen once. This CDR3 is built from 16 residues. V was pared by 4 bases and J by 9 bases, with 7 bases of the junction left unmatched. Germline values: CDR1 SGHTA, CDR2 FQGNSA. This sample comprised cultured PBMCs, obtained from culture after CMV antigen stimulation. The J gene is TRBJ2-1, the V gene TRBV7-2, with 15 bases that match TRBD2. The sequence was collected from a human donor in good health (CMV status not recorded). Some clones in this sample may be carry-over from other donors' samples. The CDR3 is CASSSPGLAGGIEQFF. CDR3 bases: TGTGCCAGCAGCTCTCCGGGACTAGCGGGAGGCATTGAGCAGTTCTTC.